The rows below give T cell receptor beta chains drawn from one sample of a study of cytomegalovirus exposure and HLA in healthy donors. Only in-frame clones appear in the TCRdb table, and some are missing; sequencing was by immunoSEQ multiplex PCR. Altogether some 210,000 clones are present, about 85% being singletons, with the ten largest covering roughly 10%. Material for sequencing was PBMCs. Receptor source: a woman aged 50 to 60 in good health and CMV-seropositive. Both conserved end residues are part of each CDR3. Fields, in order: clone size, J gene, V gene, D gene, CDR3 DNA, CDR3 protein. The D gene is left open where the match is weak. The size field is filled for only some rows; it gives once, few, many or a size class.

.	TRBJ1-1	TRBV30	.	TGTGCCTGGAGACCTGCTACGAACACTGAAGCTTTCTTT	CAWRPATNTEAFF
.	TRBJ1-5	TRBV15	TRBD1	TGTGCCACCCAGACAGGGGAAGGGGGCACGGGTCAGCCCCAGCATTTT	CATQTGEGGTGQPQHF
.	TRBJ2-3	TRBV9	TRBD2	TGTGCCAGCAGCGTAGTTGATAGCGGGGGCGCAGATACGCAGTATTTT	CASSVVDSGGADTQYF
.	TRBJ1-2	TRBV2	.	TGTGCCAGCAGTGATAGGGGCTATGGCTACACCTTC	CASSDRGYGYTF
.	TRBJ2-7	TRBV7-8	.	TGTGCCAGCAGCCACCCACTATCCTACGAGCAGTACTTC	CASSHPLSYEQYF
once	TRBJ2-1	TRBV5-1	TRBD2	TGCGCCAGCAGCTTGGTGTCTAGCGGGGGGAGGTGGCAGTTCTTC	CASSLVSSGGRWQFF
.	TRBJ1-1	TRBV7-9	.	TGTGCCAGCAGCTCGGGGACAACTATGAACACTGAAGCTTTCTTT	CASSSGTTMNTEAFF
.	TRBJ1-5	TRBV7-8	TRBD1	TGTGCCAGCAGCCAGGACAGGGGCAAATTATATCAGCCCCAGCATTTT	CASSQDRGKLYQPQHF
.	TRBJ1-2	TRBV19	.	TGTGCCAGTAGTGGCCCAACAGGGCTGAGGGCCTATGGCTACACCTTC	CASSGPTGLRAYGYTF
.	TRBJ2-3	TRBV6-1	TRBD1	TGTGCCAGCAGTGAATTTATCTGGGACAGGGGCAGCACAGATACGCAGTATTTT	CASSEFIWDRGSTDTQYF
.	TRBJ1-1	TRBV5-1	.	TGCGCCAGCAGCTCCAGGGGACCAGGGACGGGGTCCGAAGCTTTCTTT	CASSSRGPGTGSEAFF
.	TRBJ2-5	TRBV5-1	TRBD1	TGCGCCAGCAGCAGATCGCCGGGACAGGGAGAGACCCAGTACTTC	CASSRSPGQGETQYF
.	TRBJ2-5	TRBV30	.	TGTGCCTGGAAGATGACAGTGGGTGTGGAGACCCAGTACTTC	CAWKMTVGVETQYF
.	TRBJ2-7	TRBV10-1	TRBD1	TGCGCCAGCAGTGACCAGACAGGGGGGGACTACGAGCAGTACTTC	CASSDQTGGDYEQYF
.	TRBJ2-7	TRBV11-2	TRBD1	TGTGCCAGCAGCTTAGTCGGCCAGGGGGCTAACTACGAGCAGTACTTC	CASSLVGQGANYEQYF
once	TRBJ1-1	TRBV21-1	.	TGTGCCAGCAACGAAGACAGGGAGAACACTGAAGCTTTCTTT	CASNEDRENTEAFF
.	TRBJ2-3	TRBV25-1	TRBD1	TGTGCCAGCAGACGGACAGGCGCAACAGATACGCAGTATTTT	CASRRTGATDTQYF
once	TRBJ1-1	TRBV9	.	TGTGCCAGCAGCGGCGGACACCTGAACACTGAAGCTTTCTTT	CASSGGHLNTEAFF
.	TRBJ1-5	TRBV6-5	.	TGTGCCAGCAGTACCGGACAGAATCAGCCCCAGCATTTT	CASSTGQNQPQHF
.	TRBJ1-2	TRBV30	.	TGTGCCTGGAGCTACAGGGATCGCTACACCTTC	CAWSYRDRYTF
.	TRBJ2-7	TRBV27	TRBD2	TGTGCCAGCAGTCCACGGGGGGGGAGTGGCTACGAGCAGTACTTC	CASSPRGGSGYEQYF
.	TRBJ2-5	TRBV7-2	TRBD2	TGTGCCAGCAGCTCACCGGAGGGACTAGCGGGGCGGATAACCCAGTACTTC	CASSSPEGLAGRITQYF
.	TRBJ1-2	TRBV14	.	TGTGCCAGCAGCCAAGTCGCGGAACGCCGAGCTAACTATGGCTACACCTTC	CASSQVAERRANYGYTF
.	TRBJ2-5	TRBV6-1	.	TGTGCCACCACCTTTTCGGGGGAGGAGACCCAGTACTTC	CATTFSGEETQYF
few	TRBJ2-7	TRBV5-4	.	TGTGCCTCTTCAGGGGCAGGGGCGACGGACGAGCAGTACTTC	CASSGAGATDEQYF
.	TRBJ2-7	TRBV4-1	TRBD1	TGCGCCAGCAGCCAAGATATCGCGGGACAGGGAATCTTCTACGAGCAGTACTTC	CASSQDIAGQGIFYEQYF